The 7 T cell receptor beta chains below were found in one sample sequenced in a study of spatial heterogeneity in lung cancer (dated 2019 in TCRdb). The sample's time point label, in plain terms: sample taken at primary tumor resection. Whole RNA extracted from tumor and nontumor lung tissue, or from cryopreserved PBMC samples, was used for TCR sequencing without cell sorting. Libraries were prepared through 5' RACE. The data were produced on a NextSeq 500. TCRdb took the public reads, trimmed them with fastp at Q25, ran MiXCR for clone calling and kept in-frame beta chains. Here each entry gathers all rows of one CDR3 protein and keeps the most common genes and DNA. This sample comprises about 1,500 distinct CDR3 sequences, 7% to 10% of them detected only once. Over 9.5% of the sample is taken by the ten largest. The sequences come from normal lung tissue next to the tumor, collected at surgery. These receptors originate from a female donor with early-stage non-small cell lung cancer.

This clonotype is termed medium-sized. V gene TRBV20-1 combines with J gene TRBJ2-5; D might be TRBD1 (5 bases). Germline assignment: CDR1 DFQATT and CDR2 SNEGSKA (reference sequence). The CDR3 runs to 15 residues. Deletions cut 3 bases from V and 0 bases from J, with 14 bases between. DNA of the CDR3: TGCAGTGCTAGCTTTCGACAGAGTAACCAAGAGACCCAGTACTTC. Protein sequence: CSASFRQSNQETQYF.

This clonotype was observed a handful of times. DNA for the CDR3: TGTGCCAGCAGCCAGGAAGTAGGACTAGCGGGCCTGTACTTC. Residues: CASSQEVGLAGLYF. This chain connects TRBV7-2 to TRBJ2-5; TRBD2 matches 11 bases. V was clipped by 5 bases and J by 13 bases; unmatched bases: 12. Germline lookup yields CDR1 SGHTA and CDR2 FQGNSA. The CDR3 is 14 amino acids.

About this clonotype itself: A single base separates this from a much larger clone, so it may be a read error. The CDR3 nucleotides read TGTGTCAGCTCACTTTCGGGACCTCCTAATGAAAAACTGTTTTTT. Amino acids: CVSSLSGPPNEKLFF. The chain carries TRBV18 and TRBJ1-4, with a possible D match to TRBD1 (5 bases). CDR3 length: 15 amino acids. Germline values: CDR1 KGHSH, CDR2 LQKENI.

This clonotype is termed large (0.1 to 1%). This sequence joins TRBV4-3 and TRBJ2-1, with TRBD2 matching 12 bases. CDR1 is LGHNA, CDR2 YSLEER, per germline. J was trimmed by 7 bases and V by 3 bases; bases with no gene match: 13. The CDR3 consists of 18 residues. CDR3 in DNA: TGCGCCAGCAGCCAGTCTCTAGCGGGAGGGCTACTTGGGAATGAGCAGTTCTTC. Its protein product is CASSQSLAGGLLGNEQFF.

This clonotype showed up just a few times. The chain recombines TRBV20-1 with TRBJ1-1; D not resolved. V was trimmed by 2 bases and J by 6 bases, leaving 7 bases between them. The CDR3 runs to 11 residues. CDR1 is DFQATT and CDR2 is SNEGSKA in the germline V gene (reference sequence). In nucleotides, the CDR3 is TGCAGTGCTAGATGGGAGGCTGAAGCTTTCTTT. This codes for CSARWEAEAFF.

On this clonotype: Sequence at one end of the junction differs from germline and may be a read error. This chain connects TRBV7-7 to TRBJ2-5, with TRBD2 identical over 8 bases. The V gene's germline CDR1 is SSHAT and CDR2 FNYEAQ (reference sequence). The length of the CDR3 is 15 residues. The CDR3 sequence is CASSLFLTSEETQYF. CDR3 bases: TGTGCTAGCAGCTTATTTTTGACTAGCGAGGAGACCCAGTACTTC.

For this clonotype: This could be a read error, since a much larger clone is one nucleotide away. The chain has TRBV28 and TRBJ2-5; D remains unclear. CDR1 is MDHEN and CDR2 is SYDVKM in the germline V gene. Deletions cut 6 bases from V and 4 bases from J, with 15 bases between. The CDR3 totals 14 residues. CDR3 protein: CASRASIGAETQYF. In DNA, the CDR3 is TGTGCCAGCAGAGCCTCAATAGGAGCAGAGACCCAGTACTTC.